This T cell receptor (beta chain) was documented in a study of cytomegalovirus exposure and HLA in healthy donors. Study findings and constraints: Cytomegalovirus association was assigned to about 150 TCR beta chains. Earlier analysis yielded a pattern in which most TCR beta V segments were productive about 90% or about 30% of the time. There were some public TCRs occurring in many donors, but most TCR sequences were rare.

In the case of this clone: The antigen remains undetermined.

PCR involved 60 Vbeta and 13 Jbeta primers. The table came from immunoSEQ multiplex PCR; TCRdb's copy has only in-frame clones and leaves some out. Among 65,000 to 90,000 clones listed, approximately 75% were seen once. V was pared by 0 bases and J by 9 bases, with 12 bases between. This CDR3 is built from 15 residues. CDR1 ENHRY and CDR2 SYGVKD come from the germline V gene. This TCR came from a man aged 55 to 69 in good health and CMV-seronegative. The rearrangement uses TRBV10-3 and TRBJ1-6; a possible D gene is TRBD1 (6 bases). The sample consisted of PBMCs. CDR3 loop: CAISESRGPFSPLHF. The DNA for the CDR3 is TGTGCCATCAGTGAGTCGCGGGGGCCGTTTTCACCCCTCCACTTT.